This T cell receptor beta chain was found in a study of blood T cell repertoires in COVID-19. Using immunoSEQ multiplex PCR, the repertoire was profiled, and TCRdb retains in-frame clones only, with some absent. The sample includes 140,000 or so clones, about nine tenths seen only once; the top ten take 37%. This CDR3 is 14 amino acids long. CDR1 MNHNS and CDR2 SASEGT come from the germline V gene. The V end lost 1 base, the J end lost 7 bases, and 13 bases lay between the germline ends. V gene TRBV6-1 combines with J gene TRBJ1-1; no definite D call. This sequence originates from a man aged 45-60 years who had recovered from COVID-19. The sequencing sample was made of peripheral blood. Written as DNA, the CDR3 is TGTGCCAGCAGTGAAGGCGCAGACTCAGATGAAGCTTTCTTT. As protein: CASSEGADSDEAFF.